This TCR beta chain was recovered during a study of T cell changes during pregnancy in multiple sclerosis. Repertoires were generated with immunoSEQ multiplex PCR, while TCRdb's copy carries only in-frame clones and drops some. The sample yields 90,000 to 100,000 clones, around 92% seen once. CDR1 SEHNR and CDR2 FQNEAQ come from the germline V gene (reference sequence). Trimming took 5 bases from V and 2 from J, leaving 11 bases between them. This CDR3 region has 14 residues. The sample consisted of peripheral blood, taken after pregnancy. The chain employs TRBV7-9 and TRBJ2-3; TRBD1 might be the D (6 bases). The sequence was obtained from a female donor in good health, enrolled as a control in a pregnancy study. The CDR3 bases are TGTGCCAGCAGCCGGACAGCCTACACAGATACGCAGTATTTT. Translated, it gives CASSRTAYTDTQYF.